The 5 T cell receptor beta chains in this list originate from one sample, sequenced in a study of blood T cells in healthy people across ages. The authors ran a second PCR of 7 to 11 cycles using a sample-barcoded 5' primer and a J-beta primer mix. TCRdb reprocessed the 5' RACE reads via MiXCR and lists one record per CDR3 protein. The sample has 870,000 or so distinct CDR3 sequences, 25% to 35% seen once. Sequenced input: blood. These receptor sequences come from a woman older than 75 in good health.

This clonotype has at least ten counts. CDR3 DNA sequence: TGCGCCAGCAGCCAACCGGGACAGGGGGCTGAGACCCAGTACTTC. It yields the protein CASSQPGQGAETQYF. The rearrangement joins TRBV5-1 to TRBJ2-5, with TRBD1 matching over 12 bases. The CDR3 contains 15 residues. V lost 4 bases, J lost 5 bases, and 6 bases stayed unmatched. Per germline, CDR1 SGHRS and CDR2 YFSETQ.

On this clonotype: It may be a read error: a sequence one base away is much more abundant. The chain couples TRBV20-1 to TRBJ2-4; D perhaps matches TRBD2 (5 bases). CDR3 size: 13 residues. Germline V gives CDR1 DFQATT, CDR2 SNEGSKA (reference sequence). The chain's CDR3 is CSAPPGVKNILYF. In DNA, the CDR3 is TGCAGTGCCCCCCCCGGGGTCAAAAACATTCTGTACTTC.

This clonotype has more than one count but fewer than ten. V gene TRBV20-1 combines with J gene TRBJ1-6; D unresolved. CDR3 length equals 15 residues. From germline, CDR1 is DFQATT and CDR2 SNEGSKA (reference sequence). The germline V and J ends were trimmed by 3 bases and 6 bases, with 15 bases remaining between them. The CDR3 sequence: CSASDTREPNSPLHF. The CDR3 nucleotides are TGCAGTGCTAGTGATACACGGGAACCTAATTCACCCCTCCACTTT.

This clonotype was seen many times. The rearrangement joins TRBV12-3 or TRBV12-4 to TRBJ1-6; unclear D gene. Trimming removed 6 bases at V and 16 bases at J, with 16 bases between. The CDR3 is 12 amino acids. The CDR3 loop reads CASRQTDLRLHF. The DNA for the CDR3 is TGTGCCAGCAGGCAGACGGACCTCAGACTCCACTTT.

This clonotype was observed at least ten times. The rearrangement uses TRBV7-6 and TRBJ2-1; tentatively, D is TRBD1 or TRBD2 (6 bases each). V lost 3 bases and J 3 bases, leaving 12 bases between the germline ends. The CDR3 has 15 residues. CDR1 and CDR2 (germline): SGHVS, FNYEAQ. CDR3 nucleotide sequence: TGTGCCAGCAGCTTTGGGGGGCAGAGCTACAATGAGCAGTTCTTC. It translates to CASSFGGQSYNEQFF. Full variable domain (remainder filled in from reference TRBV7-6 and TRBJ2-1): GAGVSQSPRYKVTKRGQDVALRCDPISGHVSLYWYRQALGQGPEFLTYFNYEAQQDKSGLPNDRFSAERPEGSISTLTIQRTEQRDSAMYRCASSFGGQSYNEQFFGPGTRLTVL.